A single sample is the source of the 29 T cell receptor beta chains below, sequenced in a study of blood T cell repertoires in COVID-19. The repertoire was sequenced with immunoSEQ multiplex PCR; TCRdb's copy has only in-frame clones and lacks some. This table has over 60,000 clones, 76% appearing once. The specimen was peripheral blood. All receptors derive from a woman older than 75 with acute or convalescent COVID-19.

This sequence joins TRBV18 and TRBJ1-5; TRBD1 is a possible D gene (6 bases). Per germline, CDR1 KGHSH and CDR2 LQKENI. With 3 bases removed from V and 2 bases from J, the gap between germline ends came to 17 bases. The CDR3 extends over 17 amino acids. CDR3: CASSPSHTGSGNQPQHF. The CDR3 DNA follows: TGTGCCAGCTCACCTTCGCACACAGGGTCTGGCAATCAGCCCCAGCATTTT.

The rearrangement joins TRBV28 to TRBJ1-1, with TRBD1 as a possible D gene (6 bases). Germline CDR1 is MDHEN and CDR2 is SYDVKM. Trimming removed 1 base at V and 1 base at J, with 10 bases between. CDR3 length: 15 residues. CDR3 protein: CASSLYGRGNTEAFF. The CDR3 DNA is TGTGCCAGCAGTTTATATGGCAGGGGGAACACTGAAGCTTTCTTT.

The chain uses TRBV3-1 (or the pseudogene TRBV3-2) and TRBJ2-2, with a tentative D call TRBD2 (6 bases). The germline V and J ends were trimmed by 4 bases and 2 bases, with 14 bases remaining between them. The CDR3 loop spans 16 amino acids. Germline-derived CDR1 and CDR2 are LGHDT and YNNKEL (reference sequence). The CDR3 nucleotides read TGTGCCAGCAGCCTCCTGGGGGACTTAAACACCGGGGAGCTGTTTTTT. It encodes CASSLLGDLNTGELFF.

The V call is TRBV29-1, the J call TRBJ2-5, with a possible D match to TRBD2 (5 bases). Germline values: CDR1 SQVTM, CDR2 ANQGSEA. The CDR3 has 11 residues. V was pared by 7 bases and J by 5 bases, with 11 bases between. CDR3 loop: CSGATTETQYF. The CDR3 coding sequence is TGCAGCGGAGCGACTACCGAGACCCAGTACTTC.

The V and J genes are TRBV6-5 and TRBJ1-1; D not resolved. V was cut by 6 bases and J by 5 bases, with 10 bases left in between. The length of the CDR3 is 12 residues. CDR1 and CDR2 (germline): MNHEY, SVGAGI. The CDR3 reads CASRKRRTEAFF. The DNA of the CDR3 is TGTGCCAGCAGAAAAAGGCGGACTGAAGCTTTCTTT.

The chain carries TRBV27 and TRBJ2-7; a possible D gene is TRBD2 (5 bases). The CDR3 consists of 15 residues. With 0 bases removed from V and 4 bases from J, the gap between germline ends came to 13 bases. Germline loops: CDR1 MNHEY, CDR2 SMNVEV (reference sequence). CDR3 sequence reads: CASSLSPPDFYEQYF. DNA for the CDR3: TGTGCCAGCAGTTTATCACCCCCGGACTTTTACGAGCAGTACTTC.

V usage is TRBV28 and J usage is TRBJ2-3; possibly TRBD1 for D (6 bases). The CDR3 extends over 15 amino acids. Germline V lookup: CDR1 MDHEN, CDR2 SYDVKM. V lost 5 bases and J lost 6, with 18 bases in between. Here the CDR3 reads CASSANRAYRDTQYF. CDR3 DNA: TGTGCCAGCAGTGCAAACAGGGCATACCGGGATACGCAGTATTTT.

This clone appeared once. CDR3 DNA sequence: TGTGCCAGCAGCTTAGGGGCTAGCGGGAGCTCCTACGAGCAGTACTTC. It translates to CASSLGASGSSYEQYF. The chain is built from TRBV7-6 and TRBJ2-7; 10 nucleotides agree with TRBD2. The CDR3 sequence is 16 residues long. Germline trimming cut 1 base from V and 0 bases from J; bases unmatched to any gene: 3. Germline lookup yields CDR1 SGHVS and CDR2 FNYEAQ.

The chain combines TRBV3-1 (or the pseudogene TRBV3-2) with TRBJ1-6; D is ambiguous. CDR3 length: 14 amino acids. Germline V CDR1 and CDR2: LGHDT, YNNKEL (reference sequence). Between the trimmed V and J ends, which lost 6 bases and 7 bases, there was a span of 13 bases. The CDR3 region has the DNA TGTGCCAGCAGTCGACCGGGAGAAAATTCACCCCTCCACTTT. Its protein is CASSRPGENSPLHF.

V and J are TRBV2 and TRBJ1-3, with 7 bases identical to TRBD1. CDR3 length: 15 residues. After removal of 6 bases from V and 0 bases from J, the junction contained 5 bases not matched to a gene. Germline CDR1 reads SNHLY; CDR2 reads FYNNEI. CDR3 loop: CASRATGHSGNTIYF. The DNA of the CDR3 is TGTGCCAGCAGGGCGACAGGGCACTCTGGAAACACCATATATTTT.

The sample holds a few counts of this clone. The genes are TRBV6-2 or TRBV6-3 and TRBJ1-5, with D unresolved. Germline CDR1 MNHEY, CDR2 SVGEGT. Trimming removed 5 bases from V and 8 bases from J, with 7 bases in between. The CDR3 is 11 residues long. The DNA of the CDR3 is TGTGCCAGCAGTAATCAGGAGCCCCAGCATTTT. This gives the protein CASSNQEPQHF.

The V call is TRBV15, the J call TRBJ2-7; D is unresolved. Trimming pared 0 bases from V and 1 base from J, leaving 7 bases between. There are 14 residues in the CDR3. Germline CDR1 LNHNV, CDR2 YYDKDF (reference sequence). In DNA form, the CDR3 reads TGTGCCACCAGCAGAGATAAAGCGTCCTACGAGCAGTACTTC. Its protein product is CATSRDKASYEQYF. Variable domain in full (rest from reference TRBV15 and TRBJ2-7): DAMVIQNPRYQVTQFGKPVTLSCSQTLNHNVMYWYQQKSSQAPKLLFHYYDKDFNNEADTPDNFQSRRPNTSFCFLDIRSPGLGDTAMYLCATSRDKASYEQYFGPGTRLTVT.

The CDR3 loop is CASSLRAGADEQFF. The CDR3 DNA is TGTGCCAGCAGCCTTCGGGCGGGAGCCGATGAGCAGTTCTTC. The V gene is TRBV9, the J gene TRBJ2-1; 7 bases map to TRBD2. Per the germline V gene, CDR1 is SGDLS and CDR2 is YYNGEE. The length of the CDR3 is 14 residues. J gave up 8 bases and V 4 bases, and 9 bases lay outside the gene matches.

V and J are TRBV7-6 and TRBJ2-2; 7 nucleotides agree with TRBD2. CDR3 size: 17 residues. The trim removed 5 bases at V and 5 bases at J, leaving 14 bases unmatched. The germline gives CDR1 SGHVS, CDR2 FNYEAQ. Written as DNA, the CDR3 is TGTGCCAGCAGCCAATCAAGACTAGCTGGGAAGACCGGGGAGCTGTTTTTT. Its protein is CASSQSRLAGKTGELFF.

V is TRBV5-5 and J is TRBJ1-1; 7 positions agree with TRBD1. Per germline, CDR1 SGHKS and CDR2 YYEKEE (reference sequence). The CDR3 spans 14 residues. J lost 4 bases, V lost 2 bases, and 5 bases had no gene match. The CDR3 spells CASSLVEGATEAFF. The CDR3 bases are TGTGCCAGCAGCTTAGTTGAGGGGGCCACTGAAGCTTTCTTT.

A few counts support this clone. The chain employs TRBV28 and TRBJ1-4; TRBD1 aligns across 10 bases. The V and J ends lost 3 bases and 6 bases, in that order; junction bases with no gene match: 7. This CDR3 has 16 residues. Germline CDR1 is MDHEN and CDR2 is SYDVKM. The DNA of the CDR3 is TGTGCCAGCAGTTTTGCCACCGGGACAGGGGATGAAAAACTGTTTTTT. Amino acids: CASSFATGTGDEKLFF.

The rearrangement uses TRBV7-9 and TRBJ1-1; D is possibly TRBD1 (5 bases). V gave up 1 base and J gave up 2 bases, with 11 bases separating them. The CDR3 loop spans 15 amino acids. Germline V lookup: CDR1 SEHNR, CDR2 FQNEAQ (reference sequence). The CDR3 reads CASSLGGDRNTEAFF. DNA of the CDR3: TGTGCCAGCAGCTTAGGGGGCGACAGAAACACTGAAGCTTTCTTT.

The chain uses TRBV28 and TRBJ1-1; no firm D call. Germline V gene sequence: CDR1 MDHEN, CDR2 SYDVKM. V lost 4 bases, J lost 4 bases, and 16 bases lay in between. The CDR3 is made up of 15 amino acids. The CDR3 is CASSSATALGTEAFF. The CDR3 DNA reads TGTGCCAGCAGTTCAGCGACGGCTTTGGGCACTGAAGCTTTCTTT. The complete variable domain, with remaining parts taken from reference TRBV28 and TRBJ1-1, reads DVKVTQSSRYLVKRTGEKVFLECVQDMDHENMFWYRQDPGLGLRLIYFSYDVKMKEKGDIPEGYSVSREKKERFSLILESASTNQTSMYLCASSSATALGTEAFFGQGTRLTVV.

The chain combines TRBV7-3 with TRBJ1-1; no firm D call. The germline V gene has CDR1 SGHTA and CDR2 FQGTGA. There are 12 residues in the CDR3. V dropped 5 bases and J dropped 11 bases, with 15 bases sitting between them. CDR3 residues: CASSPTMGLAFF. The CDR3 DNA is TGTGCCAGCAGCCCGACCATGGGCCTCGCTTTCTTT.

V usage is TRBV5-1 and J usage is TRBJ2-2; the match to TRBD2 covers 10 bases. The germline V gene has CDR1 SGHRS and CDR2 YFSETQ. The length of the CDR3 is 14 residues. The trim removed 8 bases at V and 6 bases at J, leaving 7 bases unmatched. The CDR3 is CASHLAGEAGELFF. CDR3 nucleotide sequence: TGCGCCAGTCATCTAGCGGGAGAGGCCGGGGAGCTGTTTTTT.

The V call is TRBV5-1, the J call TRBJ2-3, with D hard to call. V was clipped by 2 bases and J by 0 bases, with 10 bases between them. The CDR3 spans 15 residues. Germline values: CDR1 SGHRS, CDR2 YFSETQ. CDR3 sequence: CASSFQVDSTDTQYF. The DNA for the CDR3 is TGCGCCAGCAGCTTCCAGGTAGACAGCACAGATACGCAGTATTTT.

The V call is TRBV24-1, the J call TRBJ2-3; 9 positions agree with TRBD2. The CDR3 contains 20 residues. CDR1 is KGHDR, CDR2 SFDVKD, per germline. Trimming at V came to 5 bases and at J to 2 bases, leaving 19 bases not matched to a gene. The chain's CDR3 is CATSVSGRSPTPAYTDTQYF. The CDR3 nucleotides are TGTGCCACCAGTGTGAGCGGGAGGTCCCCAACCCCAGCCTACACAGATACGCAGTATTTT.

The DNA of the CDR3 is TGTGCCTGGAGTGTCGGGGTCGGGACAGGGCCTAGGTATGGCTACACCTTC. Its protein is CAWSVGVGTGPRYGYTF. The rearrangement joins TRBV30 to TRBJ1-2; TRBD1 agrees at 9 bases. The germline CDR1 and CDR2 sequences are GTSNPN and SVGIG (reference sequence). This CDR3 is 17 amino acids long. V shed 0 bases and J 5 bases; nucleotides not matched to a gene: 13.

The chain couples TRBV7-2 to TRBJ1-4; 8 nucleotides align to TRBD1. Unmatched junction bases numbered 11, after V lost 1 base and J lost 7 bases. Germline V gene sequence: CDR1 SGHTA, CDR2 FQGNSA. The CDR3 runs to 17 residues. The CDR3: CASSLGITGGQFEKLFF. In DNA, the CDR3 is TGTGCCAGCAGCTTAGGGATTACAGGGGGACAATTTGAAAAACTGTTTTTT.

The rearrangement links TRBV19 to TRBJ2-7; 14 positions agree with TRBD2. With 5 bases clipped from V and 4 bases from J, the junction kept 7 bases outside the gene matches. The V gene's germline CDR1 is LNHDA and CDR2 SQIVND (reference sequence). CDR3 length: 16 amino acids. CDR3 nucleotides: TGTGCCAGTAGTCCCGGGACTAGCGGGAGCTGGTACGAGCAGTACTTC. This translates into CASSPGTSGSWYEQYF.

The genes are TRBV2 and TRBJ1-5, with TRBD1 matching 8 bases. V trimming: 6 bases; J trimming: 3 bases; junction bases outside the gene matches: 7. In germline, CDR1 is SNHLY, CDR2 FYNNEI. The CDR3 consists of 15 residues. The CDR3 spells CASRRTGLDNQPQHF. CDR3 DNA sequence: TGTGCCAGCAGGCGGACAGGGCTAGACAATCAGCCCCAGCATTTT.

This chain's CDR3 is CASSPTGPGDTQYF. CDR3 in DNA: TGTGCCAGCAGCCCAACAGGGCCGGGGGATACGCAGTATTTT. The V and J genes are TRBV6-5 and TRBJ2-3; TRBD1 might be the D (6 bases). V lost 6 bases and J 6 bases, leaving 16 bases between the germline ends. Germline-derived CDR1 and CDR2 are MNHEY and SVGAGI. CDR3 length equals 14 residues.

V gene TRBV7-2 combines with J gene TRBJ1-2; no definite D call. Trimming left V 6 bases short and J 3 bases short, with 5 bases between. From germline, CDR1 is SGHTA and CDR2 FQGNSA. The CDR3 is 11 residues long. The CDR3 DNA reads as TGTGCCAGCAGTCCGGACTATGGCTACACCTTC. This translates into CASSPDYGYTF.

V usage is TRBV5-4 and J usage is TRBJ2-3; 8 nucleotides align to TRBD2. CDR1 and CDR2 (germline): SGHNT, YYREEE (reference sequence). The trim removed 4 bases at V and 3 bases at J, leaving 7 bases unmatched. CDR3 length equals 15 residues. The CDR3, as DNA: TGTGCCAGCAGCCCGACGGGAGGGCCAACAGATACGCAGTATTTT. It yields the protein CASSPTGGPTDTQYF.